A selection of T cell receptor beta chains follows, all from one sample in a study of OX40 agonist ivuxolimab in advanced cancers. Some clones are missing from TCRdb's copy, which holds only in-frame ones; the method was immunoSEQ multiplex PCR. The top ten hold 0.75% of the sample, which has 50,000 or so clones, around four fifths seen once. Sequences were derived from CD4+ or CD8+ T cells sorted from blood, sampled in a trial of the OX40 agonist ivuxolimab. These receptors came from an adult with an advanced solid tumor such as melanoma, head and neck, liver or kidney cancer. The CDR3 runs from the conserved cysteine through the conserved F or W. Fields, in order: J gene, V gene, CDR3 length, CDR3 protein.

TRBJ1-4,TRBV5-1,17,CASSLTIAQATNEKLFF
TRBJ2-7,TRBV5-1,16,CASSPDTGTASYEQYF
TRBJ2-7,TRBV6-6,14,CASRLAISSLEQYF
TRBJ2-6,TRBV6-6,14,CASSQGRGANVLTF
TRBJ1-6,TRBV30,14,CAWSSGGWDSPLHF
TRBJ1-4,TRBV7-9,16,CASRRTGIATNEKLFF
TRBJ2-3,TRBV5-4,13,CASSLGARDTQYF
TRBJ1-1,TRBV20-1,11,CSAPVSTEAFF
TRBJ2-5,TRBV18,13,CASSPRGGETQYF
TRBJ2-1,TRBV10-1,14,CASSESGSYNEQFF
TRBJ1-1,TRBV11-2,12,CATRGRGTEAFF
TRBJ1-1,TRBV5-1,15,CASSPGQPMNTEAFF
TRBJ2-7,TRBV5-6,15,CASSPASGVRYEQYF
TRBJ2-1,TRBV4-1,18,CASSQGLWASRIGNEQFF
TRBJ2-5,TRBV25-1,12,CASRSGGGTQYF
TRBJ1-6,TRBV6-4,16,CASRHPTGSYNSPLHF
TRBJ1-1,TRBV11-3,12,CASSYSGGEAFF
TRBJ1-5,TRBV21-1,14,CASSPRDSNQPQHF
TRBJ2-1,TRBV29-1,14,CSVEGQGARNEQFF
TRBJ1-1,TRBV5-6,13,CASSFRGFTEAFF
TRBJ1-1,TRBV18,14,CASSVGQGDTEAFF
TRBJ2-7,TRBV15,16,CATSRDSTRGQGEQYF
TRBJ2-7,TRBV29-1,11,CSVRTSNEQYF
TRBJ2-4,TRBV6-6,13,CASSYSNRGSQYF
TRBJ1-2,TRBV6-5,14,CASRSGDRAYGYTF
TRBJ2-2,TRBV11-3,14,CASSRGGSTGELFF
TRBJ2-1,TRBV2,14,CASRQQGTRDEQFF
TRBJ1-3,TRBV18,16,CASSPLQREDGNTIYF
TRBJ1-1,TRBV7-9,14,CASSLAGGFTEAFF
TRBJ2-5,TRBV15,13,CATGNSAQETQYF
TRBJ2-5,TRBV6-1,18,CASSVSTSGGPYGETQYF
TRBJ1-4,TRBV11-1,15,CASSLRAFGSEKLFF
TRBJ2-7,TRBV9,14,CASSGDREPYEQYF
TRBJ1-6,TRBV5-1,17,CASSLVSSGQGNSPLHF
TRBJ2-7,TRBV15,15,CATSRDPGQGYEQYF
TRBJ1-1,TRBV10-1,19,CASTSIGRRCDNMNTEAFF
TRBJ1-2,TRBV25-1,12,CASSPANYGYTF
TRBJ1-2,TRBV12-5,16,CASGQNAGGSGYGYTF
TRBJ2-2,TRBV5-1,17,CASSLTGGAPETGELFF
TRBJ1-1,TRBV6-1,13,CASSMTLNTEAFF